The entry below describes one T cell receptor beta chain. The antigen is unknown. This nonspecific control used anti-CD3/anti-CD28 bead stimulation of CD4+ T cells. Responding CD4+ T cells were sorted by upregulation of both CD40 ligand and CD69. The immunoSEQ assay was version 4, run in survey mode. Sequenced by immunoSEQ multiplex PCR; TCRdb stores in-frame clones only, minus some. The sample shows 40,000 or so clones, 89% of them seen only once. The data belong to a study of persistence of HIV-infected CD4 T cells. Study observations and caveats: TCR oligoclonality correlated with proviral oligoclonality in the same sorted populations.

Germline-derived CDR1 and CDR2 are DFQATT and SNEGSKA (reference sequence). Trimming took 8 bases from V and 7 from J, leaving 9 bases between them. The CDR3 is 10 residues long. The chain combines TRBV20-1 with TRBJ2-1; D unresolved. The sample in question was CD4+ T cells sorted from PBMCs after roughly 18-hour stimulation, obtained from a patient who received antiretroviral therapy. The TCR was taken from an adult man with HIV who was CMV-seropositive. Written as DNA, the CDR3 is TGCAGTCCTCTGCGGAATGAGCAGTTCTTC. Translated, it gives CSPLRNEQFF.